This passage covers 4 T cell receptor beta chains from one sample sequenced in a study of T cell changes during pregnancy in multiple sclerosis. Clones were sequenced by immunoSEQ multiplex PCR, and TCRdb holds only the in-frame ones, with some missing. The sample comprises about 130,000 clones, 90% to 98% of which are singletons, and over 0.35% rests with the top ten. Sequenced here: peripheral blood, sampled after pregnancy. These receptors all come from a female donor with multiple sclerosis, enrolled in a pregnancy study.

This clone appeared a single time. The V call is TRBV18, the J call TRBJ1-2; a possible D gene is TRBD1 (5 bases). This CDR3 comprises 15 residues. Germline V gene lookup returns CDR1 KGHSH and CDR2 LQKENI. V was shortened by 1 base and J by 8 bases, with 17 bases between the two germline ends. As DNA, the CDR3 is TGTGCCAGCTCACCACGGTGGGGCAACCGGTTGGGCTACACCTTC. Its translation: CASSPRWGNRLGYTF.

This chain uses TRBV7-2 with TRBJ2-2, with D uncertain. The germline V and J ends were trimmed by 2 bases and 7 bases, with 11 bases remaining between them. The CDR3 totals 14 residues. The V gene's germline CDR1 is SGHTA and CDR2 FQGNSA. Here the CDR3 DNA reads TGTGCCAGCAGCTTATCCTCGTGGAGCGGGGAGCTGTTTTTT. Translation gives CASSLSSWSGELFF. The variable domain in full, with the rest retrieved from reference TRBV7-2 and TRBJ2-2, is GAGVSQSPSNKVTEKGKDVELRCDPISGHTALYWYRQSLGQGLEFLIYFQGNSAPDKSGLPSDRFSAERTGGSVSTLTIQRTQQEDSAVYLCASSLSSWSGELFFGEGSRLTVL.

The CDR3 DNA is TGTGCCAGCAGACAGGGCACTGAAGCTTTCTTT. Translated: CASRQGTEAFF. V and J are TRBV28 and TRBJ1-1; weak D call: TRBD1 (6 bases). Germline V gene data show CDR1 as MDHEN and CDR2 as SYDVKM. The CDR3 consists of 11 residues. V lost 6 bases and J lost 4, with 6 bases in between.

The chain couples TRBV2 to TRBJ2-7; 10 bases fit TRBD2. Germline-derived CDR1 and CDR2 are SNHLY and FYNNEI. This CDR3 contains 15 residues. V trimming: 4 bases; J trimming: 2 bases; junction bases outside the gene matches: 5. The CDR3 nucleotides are TGTGCCAGCAGTGTGACTAGCGGGTCCCCCTACGAGCAGTACTTC. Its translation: CASSVTSGSPYEQYF.